This T cell receptor beta chain derives from a study of cytomegalovirus exposure and HLA in healthy donors. 13 Jbeta primers and 60 Vbeta primers were used for the PCR. Repertoires were generated with immunoSEQ multiplex PCR, while TCRdb's copy carries only in-frame clones and drops some. Of under 200,000 clones in the sample, around 76% were seen once. CDR3 size: 16 residues. Germline V gives CDR1 SGHTA, CDR2 FQGNSA. V was cut by 4 bases and J by 7 bases, with 17 bases left in between. This clone has a single count. The chain is built from TRBV7-2 and TRBJ1-6; TRBD1 might be the D (6 bases). The material sequenced was PBMCs. The receptor comes from a girl aged 5-17 years in good health and CMV-seropositive. CDR3 sequence (DNA): TGTGCCAGCAGCTGGGGAAACAGGGTGTGGAATTCACCCCTCCACTTT. It specifies CASSWGNRVWNSPLHF.